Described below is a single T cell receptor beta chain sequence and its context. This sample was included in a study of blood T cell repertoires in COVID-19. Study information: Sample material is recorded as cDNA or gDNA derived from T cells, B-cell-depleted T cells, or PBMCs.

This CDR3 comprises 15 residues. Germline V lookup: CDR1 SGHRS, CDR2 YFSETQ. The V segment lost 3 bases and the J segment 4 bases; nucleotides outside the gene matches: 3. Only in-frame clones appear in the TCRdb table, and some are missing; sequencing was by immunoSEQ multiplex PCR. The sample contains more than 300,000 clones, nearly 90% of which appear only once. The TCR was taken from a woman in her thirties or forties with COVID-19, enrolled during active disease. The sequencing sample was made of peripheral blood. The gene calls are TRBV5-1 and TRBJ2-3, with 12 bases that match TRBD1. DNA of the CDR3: TGCGCCAGCAGCTCCGGGACAGGGGGCCCAGATACGCAGTATTTT. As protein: CASSSGTGGPDTQYF.